This T cell receptor beta chain was captured by sequencing in a study of identical twins. Study observations and caveats: Sequences that were beta out-of-frame showed weaker excess twin sharing. Beta clonotypes that were abundant in cord blood contained fewer insertions, a pattern absent from memory repertoires.

This clonotype was detected many times. Antigen unknown. From germline, CDR1 is SGHRS and CDR2 YFSETQ. V was shortened by 0 bases and J by 6 bases, with 7 bases between the two germline ends. This CDR3 is 13 amino acids long. Healthy Caucasians were all of the donors. The cDNA had a unique molecular identifier and a template-switch universal primer site. TCRdb reprocessed the 5' RACE reads with MiXCR, giving one entry per CDR3 protein. The top ten clones hold approximately 1.6% of a sample with 640,000 or so distinct CDR3 sequences, roughly 6% of them seen once. This chain links TRBV5-1 with TRBJ2-1; a possible D gene is TRBD2 (5 bases). The TCR comes from a man aged 18-30 years in good health. Sequencing used naive T cells sorted from blood. The CDR3 is CASSLGRSNEQFF. CDR3 sequence (DNA): TGCGCCAGCAGCTTGGGGAGGTCCAATGAGCAGTTCTTC.